What follows describes a single T cell receptor (beta chain). This sample stems from a study of blood T cell repertoires in COVID-19. About the research overall: Collection of acute and convalescent COVID-19 samples took place in the United States, Italy and Spain. The cDNA or gDNA used as material had been derived from T cells, B-cell-depleted T cells, or PBMCs.

Authors' analysis steps: Reference gene primer amplification gave nucleated cell count estimates. The data were produced by immunoSEQ multiplex PCR, yet TCRdb's version contains in-frame clones alone and is incomplete. The V and J calls and the clone size are those of that table, but D and trimming were determined from the DNA. The sample consists of 220,000 or so clones, less than 90% of them appearing once. CDR1 is KGHSH, CDR2 LQKENI, per germline. The CDR3 has 16 amino acids. V lost 1 base, J lost 12 bases, and 13 bases stayed unmatched. The receptor comes from a man aged 25-40 years with active or convalescent COVID-19. The sample was peripheral blood. This chain connects TRBV18 to TRBJ2-5, with 11 bases identical to TRBD2. CDR3 protein: CASSPLTSGTSGVEYF. In DNA, the CDR3 is TGTGCCAGCTCACCACTGACTAGCGGGACCTCCGGGGTGGAGTACTTC.